This entry is about one T cell receptor (beta chain). This specimen comes from a study of blood T cell repertoires in COVID-19. The CDR3 consists of 20 residues. Germline V gene sequence: CDR1 MDHEN, CDR2 SYDVKM. V shed 7 bases and J 4 bases; nucleotides not matched to a gene: 18. The data were produced by immunoSEQ multiplex PCR, yet TCRdb's version contains in-frame clones alone and is incomplete. The sample has some 300,000 clones, 85% to 90% seen once. This clonotype was obtained from a woman aged 60-75 years in a cohort exposed to, infected with or recovered from COVID-19 (not recorded which). The specimen was PBMCs or T cells enriched from blood (not recorded which). The chain carries TRBV28 and TRBJ2-1, with TRBD2 identical over 14 bases. CDR3 in amino acids: CASIDPSRLAGGSLYNEQFF. For the CDR3, the DNA is TGTGCCAGCATAGATCCGTCGAGACTAGCGGGAGGGTCCTTATACAATGAGCAGTTCTTC.